The 23 T cell receptor beta chains given below trace back to one sample, sequenced in a study of T cell responses to AZD1222 COVID-19 vaccine. The repertoire was sequenced with immunoSEQ multiplex PCR; TCRdb's copy has only in-frame clones and lacks some. The sample has roughly 150,000 clones; 90% are singletons. The source material was peripheral blood, sampled 28 days after the second AZD1222 dose. The receptor set was obtained from an adult who received the AZD1222 COVID-19 vaccine.

The V and J genes are TRBV19 and TRBJ1-5; D gene ambiguous. Germline values: CDR1 LNHDA, CDR2 SQIVND (reference sequence). The CDR3 is made up of 14 amino acids. V lost 3 bases to trimming and J lost 5 bases, with 11 bases between them. CDR3 in DNA: TGTGCCAGTAGTATCAGGCAGGAGTATCAGCCCCAGCATTTT. The encoded protein is CASSIRQEYQPQHF.

The chain is built from TRBV2 and TRBJ2-2, with TRBD2 matching 11 bases. There are 15 residues in the CDR3. Germline V CDR1 and CDR2: SNHLY, FYNNEI. The ends lost 6 bases at V and 10 bases at J; junction bases unmatched: 10. The CDR3 spells CASRGTSGSWEELFF. The CDR3 region has the DNA TGTGCCAGCAGGGGTACTAGCGGGAGCTGGGAGGAGCTGTTTTTT.

This chain links TRBV19 with TRBJ1-4; D remains unclear. Trimming left V 5 bases short and J 10 bases short, with 17 bases between. Germline V gives CDR1 LNHDA, CDR2 SQIVND (reference sequence). The length of the CDR3 is 14 residues. The CDR3 loop is CASSLTTSSGKLFF. The CDR3 coding sequence is TGTGCCAGTAGTCTCACCACGAGCTCGGGAAAACTGTTTTTT.

The genes are TRBV27 and TRBJ1-2; 8 bases map to TRBD1. V dropped 4 bases and J dropped 4; count of bases not matched to a gene: 2. Germline lookup yields CDR1 MNHEY and CDR2 SMNVEV (reference sequence). The CDR3 has 13 residues. This chain's CDR3 is CASSSGQGYGYTF. The CDR3 DNA reads TGTGCCAGCAGTTCCGGACAGGGCTATGGCTACACCTTC.

The chain links TRBV30 to TRBJ1-6; D is unresolved. V lost 2 bases and J lost 7, with 12 bases in between. The germline CDR1 and CDR2 sequences are GTSNPN and SVGIG (reference sequence). The CDR3 is made up of 14 amino acids. The CDR3: CAWSSGGGNSPLHF. CDR3 nucleotides: TGTGCCTGGAGTAGCGGCGGAGGAAATTCACCCCTCCACTTT.

V usage is TRBV3-1 (or the pseudogene TRBV3-2) and J usage is TRBJ1-4; D gene uncertain. V was cut by 0 bases and J by 6 bases, with 8 bases left in between. Per germline, CDR1 LGHDT and CDR2 YNNKEL (reference sequence). This CDR3 comprises 14 residues. CDR3 DNA: TGTGCCAGCAGCCAAGATCGCTCGGATGAAAAACTGTTTTTT. As protein: CASSQDRSDEKLFF.

The J gene is TRBJ1-4, the V gene TRBV28; TRBD1 aligns across 12 bases. CDR1 is MDHEN, CDR2 SYDVKM, per germline. The CDR3 is 13 residues long. V shed 5 bases, J shed 10 bases, and the junction held 2 bases outside the gene matches. CDR3 amino acids: CASSGDRGPKLFF. CDR3 DNA: TGTGCCAGCAGTGGGGACAGGGGGCCAAAACTGTTTTTT.

The chain combines TRBV5-1 with TRBJ2-5; no clear D. Looked up from germline, CDR1 is SGHRS and CDR2 is YFSETQ. Trimming cost V 4 bases and J 2 bases, with 9 bases left between them. The length of the CDR3 is 13 residues. The CDR3 sequence: CASSPGLQETQYF. In DNA form, the CDR3 reads TGCGCCAGCAGCCCAGGCCTTCAAGAGACCCAGTACTTC.

The rearrangement joins TRBV7-2 to TRBJ2-6; D may be TRBD2 (7 bases). From germline, CDR1 is SGHTA and CDR2 FQGNSA. Trimming cost V 5 bases and J 2 bases, with 13 bases left between them. This CDR3 is built from 16 residues. CDR3 protein: CASSPQGGAGANVLTF. CDR3 sequence (DNA): TGTGCCAGCAGCCCACAGGGAGGGGCTGGGGCCAACGTCCTGACTTTC.

The chain employs TRBV3-1 (or the pseudogene TRBV3-2) and TRBJ1-6; 7 bases are a match to TRBD1. Per the germline V gene, CDR1 is LGHDT and CDR2 is YNNKEL (reference sequence). The CDR3 sequence is 15 residues long. V shed 4 bases and J 7 bases; nucleotides not matched to a gene: 7. The CDR3 is CASSLKEGGNSPLHF. The CDR3 DNA sequence: TGTGCCAGCAGCCTTAAGGAAGGGGGCAATTCACCCCTCCACTTT.

The CDR3: CASSPGYGYTF. The DNA for the CDR3 is TGTGCCAGCAGCCCTGGATATGGCTACACCTTC. This chain links TRBV14 with TRBJ1-2; no reliable D call. Trimming stripped 4 bases from V and 5 bases from J, with 5 bases between. Germline CDR1 SGHDN, CDR2 FVKESK. The CDR3 loop spans 11 amino acids.

The chain joins TRBV19 to TRBJ2-2; 9 positions agree with TRBD1. Looked up from germline, CDR1 is LNHDA and CDR2 is SQIVND (reference sequence). Trimming at V came to 4 bases and at J to 3 bases, leaving 3 bases not matched to a gene. The CDR3 is 15 residues long. CDR3 DNA: TGTGCCAGTAGTACCCGGGACAGGGACACCGGGGAGCTGTTTTTT. This gives the protein CASSTRDRDTGELFF.

This sequence joins TRBV6-1 and TRBJ2-5, with TRBD1 as a possible D gene (5 bases). The CDR3 is 16 residues long. Germline assignment: CDR1 MNHNS and CDR2 SASEGT. The V gene lost 0 bases and the J gene lost 7 bases, with 18 bases spanning the gap. CDR3 region: CASSEASTGPRVTQYF. CDR3 bases: TGTGCCAGCAGTGAAGCAAGTACAGGTCCACGCGTGACCCAGTACTTC.

This chain connects TRBV5-1 to TRBJ2-5; D remains ambiguous. Trimming cost V 4 bases and J 0 bases, with 10 bases left between them. Germline values: CDR1 SGHRS, CDR2 YFSETQ. CDR3 size: 14 residues. The CDR3 region is CASSPDPNQETQYF. The CDR3 DNA sequence: TGCGCCAGCAGCCCTGACCCGAACCAAGAGACCCAGTACTTC.

The rearrangement joins TRBV30 to TRBJ2-3, with 9 bases fitting TRBD2. This CDR3 region has 12 residues. The trim removed 5 bases at V and 3 bases at J, leaving 0 bases unmatched. CDR1 is GTSNPN and CDR2 is SVGIG in the germline V gene (reference sequence). The CDR3 bases are TGTGCCTGGGCGGGGGGGACAGATACGCAGTATTTT. This sequence encodes CAWAGGTDTQYF.

The chain is built from TRBV15 and TRBJ1-6; no definite D call. The CDR3 covers 15 residues. Per the germline V gene, CDR1 is LNHNV and CDR2 is YYDKDF (reference sequence). Trimming pared 0 bases from V and 7 bases from J, leaving 10 bases between. The CDR3 sequence: CATSRDEFPNSPLHF. The CDR3 nucleotides are TGTGCCACCAGCAGAGACGAGTTCCCGAATTCACCCCTCCACTTT.

The sample holds one count of this clone. The chain has TRBV7-6 and TRBJ2-7; 7 bases are shared with TRBD1. V shed 0 bases, J shed 4 bases, and the junction held 6 bases outside the gene matches. The V gene's germline CDR1 is SGHVS and CDR2 FNYEAQ. The CDR3 sequence is 15 residues long. The CDR3 is CASSLAGGTGYEQYF. The DNA of the CDR3 is TGTGCCAGCAGCTTAGCAGGGGGCACCGGTTACGAGCAGTACTTC.

The chain has TRBV5-4 and TRBJ2-7; 7 bases agree with TRBD1. With V trimmed by 2 bases and J by 2 bases, 1 base remained unmatched. The germline CDR1 and CDR2 sequences are SGHNT and YYREEE (reference sequence). CDR3 length: 13 amino acids. For the CDR3, the DNA is TGTGCCAGCAGCTTCAGGGGGACCTACGAGCAGTACTTC. It encodes CASSFRGTYEQYF.

In this sample, this clone turned up a few times. J is TRBJ2-2 and V is TRBV3-1 (or the pseudogene TRBV3-2), with D tentatively TRBD1 (6 bases). Germline CDR1 reads LGHDT; CDR2 reads YNNKEL (reference sequence). The CDR3 is 13 residues long. The ends were cut back, 8 bases at V and 4 bases at J, with 11 bases in the middle. CDR3 residues: CASGQGFTGELFF. For the CDR3, the DNA is TGTGCCAGCGGGCAGGGGTTCACCGGGGAGCTGTTTTTT.

This clone was seen only once. The chain couples TRBV18 to TRBJ2-3; 7 nucleotides line up with TRBD1. Germline values: CDR1 KGHSH, CDR2 LQKENI. The CDR3 runs to 13 residues. Trimming took 3 bases from V and 5 from J; bases not matched to a gene: 2. CDR3 protein: CASSPAGGDTQYF. The CDR3 nucleotides are TGTGCCAGCTCACCGGCAGGGGGAGATACGCAGTATTTT.

V gene TRBV5-1 combines with J gene TRBJ2-2, with D tentatively TRBD1 (6 bases). Germline CDR1 and CDR2: SGHRS and YFSETQ. Trimming took off 3 bases at V and 1 base at J, with 13 bases between the two ends. There are 16 residues in the CDR3. The DNA for the CDR3 is TGCGCCAGCAGCTCCCTACAGGGCCGGAACACCGGGGAGCTGTTTTTT. It is translated as CASSSLQGRNTGELFF.

The chain combines TRBV29-1 with TRBJ2-1, with D unclear. V dropped 8 bases and J dropped 4 bases, with 21 bases sitting between them. Germline V gives CDR1 SQVTM, CDR2 ANQGSEA. The length of the CDR3 is 15 residues. The CDR3 nucleotides read TGCAGCCCCGAAAACGGTCCACCCGGGTACAATGAGCAGTTCTTC. It encodes CSPENGPPGYNEQFF.

This chain links TRBV6-5 with TRBJ1-6, with unresolved D. Looked up from germline, CDR1 is MNHEY and CDR2 is SVGAGI. The V end was cut by 2 bases, the J end by 2 bases, with 10 bases between. This CDR3 is 16 amino acids long. The CDR3 DNA reads TGTGCCAGCAGTTACGGGAGGGTACCCTATAATTCACCCCTCCACTTT. Protein: CASSYGRVPYNSPLHF.